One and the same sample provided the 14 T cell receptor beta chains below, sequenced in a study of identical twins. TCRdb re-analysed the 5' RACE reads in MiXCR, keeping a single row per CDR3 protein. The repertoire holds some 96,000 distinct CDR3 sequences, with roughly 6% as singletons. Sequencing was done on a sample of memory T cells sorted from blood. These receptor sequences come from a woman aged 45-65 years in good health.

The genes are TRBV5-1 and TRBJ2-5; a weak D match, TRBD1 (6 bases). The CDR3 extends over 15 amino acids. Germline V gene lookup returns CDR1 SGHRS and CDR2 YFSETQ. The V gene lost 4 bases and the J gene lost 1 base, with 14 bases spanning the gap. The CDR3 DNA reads TGCGCCAGCAGCCCAAGGGGACAACTCCAAGAGACCCAGTACTTC. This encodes CASSPRGQLQETQYF.

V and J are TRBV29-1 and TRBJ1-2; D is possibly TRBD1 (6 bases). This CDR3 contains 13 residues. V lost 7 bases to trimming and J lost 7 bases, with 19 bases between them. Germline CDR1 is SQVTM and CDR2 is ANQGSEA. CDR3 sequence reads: CSAYRDLRGGYTF. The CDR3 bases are TGCAGCGCTTACAGGGACTTGAGAGGTGGCTACACCTTC. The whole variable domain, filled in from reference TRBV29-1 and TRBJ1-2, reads SAVISQKPSRDICQRGTSLTIQCQVDSQVTMMFWYRQQPGQSLTLIATANQGSEATYESGFVIDKFPISRPNLTFSTLTVSNMSPEDSSIYLCSAYRDLRGGYTFGSGTRLTVV.

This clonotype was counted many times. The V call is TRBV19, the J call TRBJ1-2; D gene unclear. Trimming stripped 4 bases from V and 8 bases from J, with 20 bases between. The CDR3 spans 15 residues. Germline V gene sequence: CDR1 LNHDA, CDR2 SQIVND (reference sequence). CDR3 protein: CASSNPSGRAPGYTF. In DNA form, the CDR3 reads TGTGCCAGTAGTAACCCTTCTGGACGGGCGCCAGGCTACACCTTC.

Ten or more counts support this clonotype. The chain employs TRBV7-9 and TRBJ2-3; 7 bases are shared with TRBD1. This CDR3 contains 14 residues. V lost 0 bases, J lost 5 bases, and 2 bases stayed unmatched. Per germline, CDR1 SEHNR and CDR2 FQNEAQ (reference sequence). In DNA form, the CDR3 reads TGTGCCAGCAGCTTAGCACAGGGGAGAGATACGCAGTATTTT. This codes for CASSLAQGRDTQYF.

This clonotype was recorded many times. The CDR3 is CASLGPLSYEQYF. In DNA form, the CDR3 reads TGTGCCAGCCTTGGCCCCCTCTCCTACGAGCAGTACTTC. The chain employs TRBV12-3 or TRBV12-4 and TRBJ2-7; D remains ambiguous. The V end lost 8 bases, the J end lost 0 bases, and 11 bases lay between the germline ends. This CDR3 comprises 13 residues.

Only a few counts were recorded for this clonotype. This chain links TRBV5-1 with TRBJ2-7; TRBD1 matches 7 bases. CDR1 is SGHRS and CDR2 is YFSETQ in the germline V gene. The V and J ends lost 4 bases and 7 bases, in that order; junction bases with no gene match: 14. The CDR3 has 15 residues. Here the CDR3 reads CASSRERQGLGEQYF. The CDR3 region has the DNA TGCGCCAGCAGCAGGGAGCGACAGGGTCTGGGGGAGCAGTACTTC.

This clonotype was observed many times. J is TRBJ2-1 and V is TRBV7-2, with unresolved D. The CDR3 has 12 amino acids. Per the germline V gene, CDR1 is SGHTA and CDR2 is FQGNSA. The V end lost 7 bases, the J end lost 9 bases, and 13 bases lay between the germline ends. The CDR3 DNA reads TGTGCCAGCACCCCCGGGCCGGCTGAGCAGTTCTTC. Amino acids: CASTPGPAEQFF.

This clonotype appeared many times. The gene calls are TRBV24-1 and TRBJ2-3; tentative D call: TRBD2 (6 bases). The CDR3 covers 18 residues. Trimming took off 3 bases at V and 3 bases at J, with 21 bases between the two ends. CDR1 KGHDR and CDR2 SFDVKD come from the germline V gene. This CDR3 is CATSDRYVRGEVTDTQYF. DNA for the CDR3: TGTGCCACCAGTGATCGGTATGTGCGGGGAGAGGTGACAGATACGCAGTATTTT.

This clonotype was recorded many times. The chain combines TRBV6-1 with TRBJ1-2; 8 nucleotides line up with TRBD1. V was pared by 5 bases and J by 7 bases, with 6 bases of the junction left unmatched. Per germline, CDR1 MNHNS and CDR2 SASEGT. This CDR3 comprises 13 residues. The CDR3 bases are TGTGCCAGCAGTCCGGACAGGGTACGTGGCTACACCTTC. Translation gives CASSPDRVRGYTF.

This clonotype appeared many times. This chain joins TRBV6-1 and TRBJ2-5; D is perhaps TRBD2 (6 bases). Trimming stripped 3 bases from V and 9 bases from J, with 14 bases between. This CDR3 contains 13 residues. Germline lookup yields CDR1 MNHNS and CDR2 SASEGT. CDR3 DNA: TGTGCCAGCAGTGAGGGAGGCATTGCGGCCCAGTACTTC. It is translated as CASSEGGIAAQYF.

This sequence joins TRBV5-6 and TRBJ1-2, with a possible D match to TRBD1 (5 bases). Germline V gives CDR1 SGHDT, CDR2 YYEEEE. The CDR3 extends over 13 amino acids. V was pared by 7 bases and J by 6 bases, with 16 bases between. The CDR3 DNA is TGTGCCAGCGCCGGACGGGGCGGGGATGGCTACACCTTC. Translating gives CASAGRGGDGYTF.

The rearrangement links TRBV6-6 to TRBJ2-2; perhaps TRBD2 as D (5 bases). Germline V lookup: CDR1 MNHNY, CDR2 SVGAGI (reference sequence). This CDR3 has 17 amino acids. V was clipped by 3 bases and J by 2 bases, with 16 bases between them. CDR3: CASSYHFGIDNTGELFF. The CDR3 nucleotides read TGTGCCAGCAGTTATCACTTCGGGATTGATAACACCGGGGAGCTGTTTTTT.

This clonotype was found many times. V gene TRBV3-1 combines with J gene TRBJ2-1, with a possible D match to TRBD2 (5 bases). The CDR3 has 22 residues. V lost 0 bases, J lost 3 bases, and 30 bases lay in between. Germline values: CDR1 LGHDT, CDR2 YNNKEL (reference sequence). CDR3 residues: CASSQDEREDTWAGGNYNEQFF. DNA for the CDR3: TGTGCCAGCAGCCAAGACGAAAGGGAAGACACCTGGGCGGGCGGAAACTACAATGAGCAGTTCTTC.

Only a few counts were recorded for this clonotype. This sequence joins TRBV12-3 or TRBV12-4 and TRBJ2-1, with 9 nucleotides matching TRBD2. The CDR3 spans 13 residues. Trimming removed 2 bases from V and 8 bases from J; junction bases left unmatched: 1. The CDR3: CASSLTSGYEQFF. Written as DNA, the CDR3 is TGTGCCAGCAGTTTAACTAGCGGGTATGAGCAGTTCTTC.